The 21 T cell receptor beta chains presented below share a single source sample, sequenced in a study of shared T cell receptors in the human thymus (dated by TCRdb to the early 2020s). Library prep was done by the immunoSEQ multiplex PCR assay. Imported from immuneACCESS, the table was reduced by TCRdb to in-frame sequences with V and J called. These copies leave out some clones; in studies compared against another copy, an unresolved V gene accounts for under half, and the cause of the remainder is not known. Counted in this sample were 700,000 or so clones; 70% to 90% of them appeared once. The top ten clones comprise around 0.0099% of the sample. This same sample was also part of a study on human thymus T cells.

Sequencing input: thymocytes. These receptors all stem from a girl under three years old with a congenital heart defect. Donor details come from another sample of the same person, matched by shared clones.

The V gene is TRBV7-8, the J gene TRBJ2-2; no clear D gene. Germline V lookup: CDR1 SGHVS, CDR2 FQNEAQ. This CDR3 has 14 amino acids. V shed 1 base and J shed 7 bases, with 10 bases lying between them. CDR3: CASSLGPPGGELFF. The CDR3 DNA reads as TGTGCCAGCAGCTTAGGTCCACCCGGCGGGGAGCTGTTTTTT.

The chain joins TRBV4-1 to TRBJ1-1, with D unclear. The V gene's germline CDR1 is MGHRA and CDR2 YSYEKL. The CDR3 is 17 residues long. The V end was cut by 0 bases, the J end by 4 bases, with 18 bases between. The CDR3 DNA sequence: TGCGCCAGCAGCCAAGATCGGAGGTGGGAGTTCTCCACTGAAGCTTTCTTT. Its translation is CASSQDRRWEFSTEAFF.

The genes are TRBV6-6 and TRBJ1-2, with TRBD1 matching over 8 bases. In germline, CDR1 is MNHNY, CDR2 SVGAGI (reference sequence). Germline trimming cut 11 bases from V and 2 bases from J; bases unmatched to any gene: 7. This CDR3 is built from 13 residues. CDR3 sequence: CAAGRGHNYGYTF. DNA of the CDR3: TGTGCCGCGGGCAGGGGGCACAACTATGGCTACACCTTC.

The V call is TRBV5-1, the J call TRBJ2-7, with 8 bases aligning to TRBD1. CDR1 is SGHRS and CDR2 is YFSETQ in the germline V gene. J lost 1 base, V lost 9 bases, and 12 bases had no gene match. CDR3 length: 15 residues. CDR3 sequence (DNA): TGCGCCATCAGTCCTGGACAGGGAGCGTCCTACGAGCAGTACTTC. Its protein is CAISPGQGASYEQYF.

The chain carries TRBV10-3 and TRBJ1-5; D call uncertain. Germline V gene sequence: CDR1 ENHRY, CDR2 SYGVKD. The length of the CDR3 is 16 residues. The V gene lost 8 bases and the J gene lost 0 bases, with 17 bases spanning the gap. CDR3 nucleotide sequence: TGTGCCATCTACCCCCCCCTGTCCTATAGCAATCAGCCCCAGCATTTT. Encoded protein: CAIYPPLSYSNQPQHF.

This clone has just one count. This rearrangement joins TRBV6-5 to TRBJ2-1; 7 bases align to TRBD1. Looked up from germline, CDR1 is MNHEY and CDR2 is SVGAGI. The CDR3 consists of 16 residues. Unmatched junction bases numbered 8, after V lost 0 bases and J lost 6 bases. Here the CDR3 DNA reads TGTGCCAGCAGTTACTCGACACGGACAGGCTGCAATGAGCAGTTCTTC. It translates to CASSYSTRTGCNEQFF.

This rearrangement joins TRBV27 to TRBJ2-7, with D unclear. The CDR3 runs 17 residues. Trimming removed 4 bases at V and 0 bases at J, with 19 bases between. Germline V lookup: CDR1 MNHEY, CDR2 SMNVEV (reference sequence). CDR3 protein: CASSSRRGNPSSYEQYF. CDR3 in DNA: TGTGCCAGCAGTTCCCGGCGAGGAAACCCTAGCTCCTACGAGCAGTACTTC.

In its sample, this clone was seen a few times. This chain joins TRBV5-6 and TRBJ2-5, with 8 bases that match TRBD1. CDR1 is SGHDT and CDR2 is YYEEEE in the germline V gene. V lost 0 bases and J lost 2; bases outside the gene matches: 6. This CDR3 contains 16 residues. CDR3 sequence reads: CASSLEMTGAQETQYF. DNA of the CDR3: TGTGCCAGCAGCTTGGAGATGACAGGGGCACAAGAGACCCAGTACTTC.

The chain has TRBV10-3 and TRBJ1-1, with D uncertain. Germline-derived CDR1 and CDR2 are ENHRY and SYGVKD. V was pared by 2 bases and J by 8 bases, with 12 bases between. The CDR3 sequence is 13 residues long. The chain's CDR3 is CAISELGQVEAFF. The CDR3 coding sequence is TGTGCCATCAGTGAGCTGGGTCAGGTCGAAGCTTTCTTT.

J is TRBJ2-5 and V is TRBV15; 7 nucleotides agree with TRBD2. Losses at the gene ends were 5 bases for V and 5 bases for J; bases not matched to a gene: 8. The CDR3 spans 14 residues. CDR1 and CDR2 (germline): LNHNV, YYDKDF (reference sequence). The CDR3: CATSGRELWETQYF. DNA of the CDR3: TGTGCCACCAGCGGGCGGGAGCTTTGGGAGACCCAGTACTTC.

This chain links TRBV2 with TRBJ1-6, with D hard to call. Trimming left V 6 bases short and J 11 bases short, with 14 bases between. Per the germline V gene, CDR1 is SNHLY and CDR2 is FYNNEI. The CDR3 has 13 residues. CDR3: CASRPQQLPPLHF. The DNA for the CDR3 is TGTGCCAGCAGACCTCAACAGCTCCCACCCCTCCACTTT.

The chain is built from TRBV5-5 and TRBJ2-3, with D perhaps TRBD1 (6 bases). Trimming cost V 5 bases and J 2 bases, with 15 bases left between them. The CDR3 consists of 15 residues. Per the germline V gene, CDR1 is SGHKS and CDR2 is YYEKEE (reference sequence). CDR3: CASRTGTPSTDTQYF. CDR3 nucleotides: TGTGCCAGCAGGACCGGGACACCCTCCACAGATACGCAGTATTTT.

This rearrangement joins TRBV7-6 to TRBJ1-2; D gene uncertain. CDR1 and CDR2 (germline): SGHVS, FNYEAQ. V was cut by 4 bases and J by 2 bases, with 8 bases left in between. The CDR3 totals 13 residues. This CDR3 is CASSSSRNYGYTF. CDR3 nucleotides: TGTGCCAGCAGCTCCTCACGGAACTATGGCTACACCTTC.

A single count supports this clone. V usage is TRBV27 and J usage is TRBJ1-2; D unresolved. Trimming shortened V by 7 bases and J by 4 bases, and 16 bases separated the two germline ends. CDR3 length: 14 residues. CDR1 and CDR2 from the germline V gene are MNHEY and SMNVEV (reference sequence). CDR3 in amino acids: CASKPWAAFYGYTF. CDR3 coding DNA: TGTGCCAGCAAACCTTGGGCAGCCTTCTATGGCTACACCTTC.

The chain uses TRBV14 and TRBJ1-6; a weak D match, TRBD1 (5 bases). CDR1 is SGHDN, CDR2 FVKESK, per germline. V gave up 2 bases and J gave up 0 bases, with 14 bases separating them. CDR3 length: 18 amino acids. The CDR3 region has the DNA TGTGCCAGCAGCCAACAGGGCGGCTTTAGCTCCTATAATTCACCCCTCCACTTT. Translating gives CASSQQGGFSSYNSPLHF.

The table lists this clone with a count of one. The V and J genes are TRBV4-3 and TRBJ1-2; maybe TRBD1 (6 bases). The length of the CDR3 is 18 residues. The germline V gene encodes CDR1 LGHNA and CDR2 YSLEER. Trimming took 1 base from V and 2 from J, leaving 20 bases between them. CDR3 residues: CASSQALDSQPLNYGYTF. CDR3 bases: TGCGCCAGCAGCCAAGCCTTGGACAGTCAACCCTTAAACTATGGCTACACCTTC.

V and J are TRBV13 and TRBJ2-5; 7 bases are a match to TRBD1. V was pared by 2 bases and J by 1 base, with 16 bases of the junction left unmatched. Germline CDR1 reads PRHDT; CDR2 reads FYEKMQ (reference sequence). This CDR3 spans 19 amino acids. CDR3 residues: CASSLKALGGARPQETQYF. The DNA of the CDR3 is TGTGCCAGCAGCTTAAAGGCCCTAGGGGGCGCGAGACCCCAAGAGACCCAGTACTTC. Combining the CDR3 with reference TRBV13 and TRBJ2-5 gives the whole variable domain AAGVIQSPRHLIKEKRETATLKCYPIPRHDTVYWYQQGPGQDPQFLISFYEKMQSDKGSIPDRFSAQQFSDYHSELNMSSLELGDSALYFCASSLKALGGARPQETQYFGPGTRLLVL.

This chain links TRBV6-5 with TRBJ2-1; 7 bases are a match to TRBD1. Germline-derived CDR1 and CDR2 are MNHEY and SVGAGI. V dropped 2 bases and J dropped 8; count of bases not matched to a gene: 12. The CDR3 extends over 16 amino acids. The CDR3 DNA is TGTGCCAGCAGTTACGCGCAGAACTTGACAGGGCATGAGCAGTTCTTC. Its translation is CASSYAQNLTGHEQFF.

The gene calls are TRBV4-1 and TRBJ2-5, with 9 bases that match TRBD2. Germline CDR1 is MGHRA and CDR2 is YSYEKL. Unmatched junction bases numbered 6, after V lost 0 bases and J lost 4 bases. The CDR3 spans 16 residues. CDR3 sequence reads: CASSQDAGGRGETQYF. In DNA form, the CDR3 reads TGCGCCAGCAGCCAAGATGCGGGGGGGCGGGGAGAGACCCAGTACTTC.

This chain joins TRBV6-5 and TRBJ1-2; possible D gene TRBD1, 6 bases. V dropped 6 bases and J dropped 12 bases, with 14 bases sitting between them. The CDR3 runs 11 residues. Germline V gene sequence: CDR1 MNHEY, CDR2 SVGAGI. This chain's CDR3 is CASRDSPLNTF. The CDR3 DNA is TGTGCCAGCAGGGACAGCCCACTAAACACCTTC.

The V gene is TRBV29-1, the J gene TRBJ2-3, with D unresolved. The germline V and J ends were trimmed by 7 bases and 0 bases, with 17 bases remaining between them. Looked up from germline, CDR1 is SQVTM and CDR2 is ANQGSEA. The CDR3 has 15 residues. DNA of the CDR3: TGCAGCGCCAAACCGCGGTACGGGAGCACAGATACGCAGTATTTT. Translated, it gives CSAKPRYGSTDTQYF.